Below, one T cell receptor (beta chain) is given with its context. Its antigen has not been determined. Per-base qualities were not stored, and no clone one base away is much larger. These data come from a study of T cell repertoires in MIS-A myocarditis (dated by TCRdb to between 2021 and 2023). The QIAamp DNA FFPE kit was used to extract genomic DNA from formalin-fixed paraffin-embedded autopsy tissue. The immunoSEQ bias-controlled multiplex PCR was used to amplify TCRbeta CDR3 regions, which were then sequenced at high throughput. Turning to the authors' computational methods: The immunoSEQ vendor pipeline collapsed and filtered CDR3 sequences to measure the abundance and frequency of each unique TCRbeta CDR3. Dominant CDR3 amino acid sequences were clustered with SARS-CoV-2-specific ImmuneCODE TCRbeta sequences by CD-HIT using a 90% global sequence identity threshold. Clones at frequencies from 0.1 to 1 were categorized as hyperexpanded, and clones at frequencies from 0.01 to 0.1 were categorized as large. The CDR3 amino acid sequences and the V and J gene assignments of the dominant clones were confirmed with MiXCR. The R stringdist package was used to compute Levenshtein distances between the patient clonotypes and the ImmuneCODE hits. TCRdb retrieved this table from immuneACCESS and kept in-frame rearrangements only. Not all clones are present; in checked studies, unresolved V genes account for under half, and no reason is known for the remainder. The V and J calls and the clone size are those of that table, but D and trimming were determined from the DNA. For this sample the table gives about 16,000 clones, of which about 67% were detected only once. Around 60% of the sample is in the top ten clones.

According to the germline V gene (reference sequence), CDR1 reads LNHDA and CDR2 reads SQIVND. Trimming takes 3 bases off V and 8 bases off J; junction bases not matched to a gene: 5. The cysteine opens and the phenylalanine closes a CDR3 of 14 amino acids. Only CDR3 DNA remains: 42 bases, in frame from the first base. The origin of this receptor is a man aged 18 to 29 with fulminant myocarditis from multisystem inflammatory syndrome in adults (MIS-A) after COVID-19. Sequencing was performed on left ventricle heart tissue obtained at autopsy. The sample's cell subset or site label is to be understood as: cardiac tissue sample (left or right ventricle, interventricular septum, or pericardium). Recombination connected TRBV19 to TRBJ1-2; 11 bases in the middle match TRBD1. CDR3 loop: CASSISGTGGGYTF. The DNA sequence is as follows: TGTGCCAGTAGTATTTCTGGGACAGGGGGAGGCTACACCTTC. The variable domain in full, with residues beyond the CDR3 obtained from the reference TRBV19 and TRBJ1-2 genes, is DGGITQSPKYLFRKEGQNVTLSCEQNLNHDAMYWYRQDPGQGLRLIYYSQIVNDFQKGDIAEGYSVSREKKESFPLTVTSAQKNPTAFYLCASSISGTGGGYTFGSGTRLTVV.